A selection of T cell receptor beta chains follows, all from one sample in a study of blood T cells in healthy people across ages. Each CDR3 protein gets one entry after TCRdb re-called the 5' RACE reads with MiXCR. This table holds 1.5 million to 2 million distinct CDR3 sequences, 25% to 30% found once. Sequenced input: blood. The receptor source for this set is a woman aged 30 to 39 in good health. CDR3s include the opening cysteine and the closing phenylalanine or tryptophan. The D gene is left open where the match is weak. Only some rows state a clone size, as once, few, many or a class for expanded clones.

clone_size: .; j_call: TRBJ1-1; d_call: .; v_call: TRBV24-1; cdr3_aa: CATSDRDENTEAFF; cdr3_nt: TGTGCCACCAGTGACAGGGATGAGAACACTGAAGCTTTCTTT
clone_size: .; j_call: TRBJ2-7; d_call: .; v_call: TRBV7-2; cdr3_aa: CASSYLTTASYEQYF; cdr3_nt: TGTGCCAGCAGCTACCTCACGACAGCCTCCTACGAGCAGTACTTC
clone_size: few; j_call: TRBJ2-3; d_call: .; v_call: TRBV28; cdr3_aa: CASSSLADTTDTQYF; cdr3_nt: TGTGCCAGCAGTTCTTTAGCGGACACCACAGATACGCAGTATTTT
clone_size: few; j_call: TRBJ2-3; d_call: .; v_call: TRBV29-1; cdr3_aa: CSPTEGDSTDTQYF; cdr3_nt: TGCAGCCCAACCGAGGGGGATAGCACAGATACGCAGTATTTT
clone_size: .; j_call: TRBJ2-1; d_call: .; v_call: TRBV20-1; cdr3_aa: CSGRGTYNEQFF; cdr3_nt: TGCAGCGGCAGGGGCACCTACAATGAGCAGTTCTTC
clone_size: .; j_call: TRBJ1-1; d_call: .; v_call: TRBV12-3/TRBV12-4; cdr3_aa: CASTLRGFEAFF; cdr3_nt: TGTGCCAGCACTTTAAGAGGGTTTGAAGCTTTCTTT
clone_size: few; j_call: TRBJ2-3; d_call: TRBD2; v_call: TRBV7-9; cdr3_aa: CASSSPSGGFSTDTQYF; cdr3_nt: TGTGCCAGCAGCTCGCCGAGCGGGGGGTTTAGCACAGATACGCAGTATTTT
clone_size: .; j_call: TRBJ2-2; d_call: .; v_call: TRBV6-6; cdr3_aa: CASSYFPGSAGELFF; cdr3_nt: TGTGCCAGCAGTTACTTTCCAGGGTCCGCCGGGGAGCTGTTTTTT
clone_size: .; j_call: TRBJ2-7; d_call: TRBD2; v_call: TRBV7-2; cdr3_aa: CASSSLTSGRRDEQYF; cdr3_nt: TGTGCCAGCAGCTCCCTTACTAGCGGGAGACGGGACGAGCAGTACTTC
clone_size: few; j_call: TRBJ2-5; d_call: .; v_call: TRBV29-1; cdr3_aa: CSVFTGIQETQYF; cdr3_nt: TGCAGCGTTTTCACAGGGATCCAAGAGACCCAGTACTTC
clone_size: .; j_call: TRBJ1-3; d_call: .; v_call: TRBV20-1; cdr3_aa: CSASRRGPGNTIYF; cdr3_nt: TGCAGTGCTAGCCGTCGAGGGCCAGGAAACACCATATATTTT
clone_size: .; j_call: TRBJ1-5; d_call: TRBD1; v_call: TRBV5-1; cdr3_aa: CASSSGGMGQPQHF; cdr3_nt: TGCGCCAGCAGCTCAGGGGGCATGGGTCAGCCCCAGCATTTT
clone_size: many; j_call: TRBJ1-2; d_call: .; v_call: TRBV7-9; cdr3_aa: CASSPRGVYTF; cdr3_nt: TGTGCCAGCAGCCCCAGGGGAGTCTACACCTTC
clone_size: .; j_call: TRBJ1-1; d_call: .; v_call: TRBV3-1; cdr3_aa: CASSQVEANTEAFF; cdr3_nt: TGTGCCAGCAGCCAAGTTGAGGCAAACACTGAAGCTTTCTTT
clone_size: .; j_call: TRBJ1-3; d_call: .; v_call: TRBV12-3/TRBV12-4; cdr3_aa: CASRPEFSGNTIYF; cdr3_nt: TGTGCCAGCAGGCCGGAATTCTCTGGAAACACCATATATTTT
clone_size: many; j_call: TRBJ1-5; d_call: .; v_call: TRBV12-3/TRBV12-4; cdr3_aa: CASSAGSARQPQHF; cdr3_nt: TGTGCCAGCAGTGCAGGGTCAGCACGCCAGCCCCAGCATTTT
clone_size: few; j_call: TRBJ2-7; d_call: TRBD2; v_call: TRBV7-9; cdr3_aa: CASSLEFGSGDPYEQYF; cdr3_nt: TGTGCCAGCAGCTTAGAGTTTGGGAGCGGGGACCCCTACGAGCAGTACTTC
clone_size: many; j_call: TRBJ1-4; d_call: .; v_call: TRBV18; cdr3_aa: CASSPGSNEKLFF; cdr3_nt: TGCGCCAGCAGCCCCGGGTCTAATGAAAAACTGTTTTTT
clone_size: .; j_call: TRBJ1-1; d_call: .; v_call: TRBV29-1; cdr3_aa: CSAVNRTLNTEAFF; cdr3_nt: TGCAGCGCCGTCAACAGGACCCTGAACACTGAAGCTTTCTTT
clone_size: .; j_call: TRBJ2-1; d_call: .; v_call: TRBV9; cdr3_aa: CASSATLDEQFF; cdr3_nt: TGTGCCAGCAGCGCCACGTTGGATGAGCAGTTCTTC
clone_size: .; j_call: TRBJ1-4; d_call: .; v_call: TRBV29-1; cdr3_aa: CSPAGGKLFF; cdr3_nt: TGCAGCCCGGCGGGGGGAAAACTGTTTTTT
clone_size: .; j_call: TRBJ1-3; d_call: .; v_call: TRBV6-6; cdr3_aa: CASSYGYIGSGNTIYF; cdr3_nt: TGTGCCAGCAGTTACGGCTATATAGGGTCGGGAAACACCATATATTTT
clone_size: .; j_call: TRBJ2-2; d_call: TRBD2; v_call: TRBV12-5; cdr3_aa: CASARPGLDNTGELFF; cdr3_nt: TGTGCTAGTGCCCGTCCGGGACTAGACAACACCGGGGAGCTGTTTTTT
clone_size: few; j_call: TRBJ1-2; d_call: TRBD1; v_call: TRBV20-1; cdr3_aa: CSARPTGAGARYGYTF; cdr3_nt: TGCAGTGCTAGACCGACAGGGGCCGGGGCCCGCTATGGCTACACCTTC
clone_size: few; j_call: TRBJ2-6; d_call: .; v_call: TRBV2; cdr3_aa: CASGGSGANVRTF; cdr3_nt: TGTGCCAGCGGGGGGTCTGGGGCCAACGTCCGGACTTTC
clone_size: .; j_call: TRBJ2-3; d_call: TRBD2; v_call: TRBV20-1; cdr3_aa: CSATPSGSDTQYF; cdr3_nt: TGCAGTGCTACTCCTAGCGGATCAGATACGCAGTATTTT
clone_size: few; j_call: TRBJ2-7; d_call: .; v_call: TRBV27; cdr3_aa: CSSSNEPGPRDEQYF; cdr3_nt: TGTTCCAGCAGTAATGAACCGGGACCGCGCGACGAGCAGTACTTC
clone_size: many; j_call: TRBJ2-3; d_call: TRBD1; v_call: TRBV5-1; cdr3_aa: CASRDRDTDTQYF; cdr3_nt: TGCGCCAGCCGGGACAGAGACACAGATACGCAGTATTTT
clone_size: .; j_call: TRBJ2-3; d_call: .; v_call: TRBV28; cdr3_aa: CASSPRVLAARDTQYF; cdr3_nt: TGTGCCAGCAGTCCCCGCGTGTTGGCTGCCCGGGATACGCAGTATTTT
clone_size: few; j_call: TRBJ2-3; d_call: TRBD1; v_call: TRBV20-1; cdr3_aa: CSALHKNRGDTQYF; cdr3_nt: TGCAGTGCTCTTCACAAGAACAGGGGAGATACGCAGTATTTT
clone_size: .; j_call: TRBJ2-4; d_call: .; v_call: TRBV29-1; cdr3_aa: CSVGSPGRGLDIQYF; cdr3_nt: TGCAGCGTTGGGTCCCCGGGCAGGGGATTGGACATTCAGTACTTC
clone_size: .; j_call: TRBJ2-6; d_call: .; v_call: TRBV4-3; cdr3_aa: CASSQERGASSGANVLSF; cdr3_nt: TGCGCCAGCAGCCAAGAAAGGGGGGCCAGCTCTGGGGCCAACGTCCTGAGTTTC